This T cell receptor beta chain was recovered during a study of blood T cell repertoires in COVID-19. Overall study context: There were acute and convalescent COVID-19 samples, and they came from the United States, Italy and Spain.

Profiled with immunoSEQ multiplex PCR; TCRdb holds only in-frame clones, not every one. The sample includes hundreds of thousands of clones, approximately 85% of them seen just once. On this clone itself: The junction differs from germline at one of its ends, possibly a read error.

Living in 24 US areas, the participants were between roughly 18 and 90 years of age. Categorization into cohorts depended on clinical history that participants reported. The study counted Cohort 3 donors as recovered given two negative PCRs, clearance, or symptom resolution. The CDR3 sequence is 16 residues long. Per germline, CDR1 SGDLS and CDR2 YYNGEE. This TCR derives from a man aged 25 to 40 who had recovered from COVID-19. The chain joins TRBV9 to TRBJ1-2; D may be TRBD1 (6 bases). Sequencing was performed on PBMCs or T cells enriched from blood (not recorded which). The DNA of the CDR3 is TGTGCCAGCAGTGTAGCGGGACAACCCGGTAACTATGGCTACACCTTC. This codes for CASSVAGQPGNYGYTF.